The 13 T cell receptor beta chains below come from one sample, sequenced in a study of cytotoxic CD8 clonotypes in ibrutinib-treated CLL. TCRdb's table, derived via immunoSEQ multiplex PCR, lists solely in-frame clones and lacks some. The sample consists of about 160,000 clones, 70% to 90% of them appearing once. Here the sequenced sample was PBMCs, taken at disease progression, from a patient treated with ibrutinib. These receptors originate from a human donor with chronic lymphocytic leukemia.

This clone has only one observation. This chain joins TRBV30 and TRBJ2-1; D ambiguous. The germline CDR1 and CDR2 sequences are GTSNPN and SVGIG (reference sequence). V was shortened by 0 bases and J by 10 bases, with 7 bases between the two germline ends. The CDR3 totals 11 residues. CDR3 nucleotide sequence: TGTGCCTGGAGTGTGGGTCTAGAGCAGTTCTTC. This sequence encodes CAWSVGLEQFF.

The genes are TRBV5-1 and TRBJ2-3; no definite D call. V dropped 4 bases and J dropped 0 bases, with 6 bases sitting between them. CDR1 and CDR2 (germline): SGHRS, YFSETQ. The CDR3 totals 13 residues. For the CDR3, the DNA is TGCGCCAGCAGCACGGACAGCACAGATACGCAGTATTTT. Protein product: CASSTDSTDTQYF. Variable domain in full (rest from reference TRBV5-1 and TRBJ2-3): KAGVTQTPRYLIKTRGQQVTLSCSPISGHRSVSWYQQTPGQGLQFLFEYFSETQRNKGNFPGRFSGRQFSNSRSEMNVSTLELGDSALYLCASSTDSTDTQYFGPGTRLTVL.

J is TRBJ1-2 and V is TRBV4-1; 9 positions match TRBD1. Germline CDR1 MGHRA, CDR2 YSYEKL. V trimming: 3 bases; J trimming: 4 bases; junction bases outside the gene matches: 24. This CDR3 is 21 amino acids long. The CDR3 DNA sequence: TGCGCCAGCAGCCACGACACCCCACGGAGGACAGGGGACTTGGCTACCTATGGCTACACCTTC. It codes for CASSHDTPRRTGDLATYGYTF.

CDR3 sequence: CASRGTAYFEYF. The CDR3 DNA follows: TGTGCCAGCAGAGGGACCGCCTATTTCGAGTACTTC. V usage is TRBV27 and J usage is TRBJ2-4; D tentatively reads TRBD1 or TRBD2 (5 bases each). This CDR3 spans 12 amino acids. Germline CDR1 and CDR2: MNHEY and SMNVEV (reference sequence). The ends were cut back, 6 bases at V and 14 bases at J, with 17 bases in the middle.

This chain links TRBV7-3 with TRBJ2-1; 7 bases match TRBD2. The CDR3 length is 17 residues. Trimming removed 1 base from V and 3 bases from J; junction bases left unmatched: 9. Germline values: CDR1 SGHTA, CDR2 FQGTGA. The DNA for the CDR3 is TGTGCCAGCAGCTTAATATGGCTAGCGGCATACTACAATGAGCAGTTCTTC. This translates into CASSLIWLAAYYNEQFF.

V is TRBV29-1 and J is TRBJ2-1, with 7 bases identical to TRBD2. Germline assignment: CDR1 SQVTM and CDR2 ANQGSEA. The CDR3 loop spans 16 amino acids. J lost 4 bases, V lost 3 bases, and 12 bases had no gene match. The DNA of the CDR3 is TGCAGCGTTGATTCCCCCGGGACTACCGATTACAATGAGCAGTTCTTC. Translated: CSVDSPGTTDYNEQFF.

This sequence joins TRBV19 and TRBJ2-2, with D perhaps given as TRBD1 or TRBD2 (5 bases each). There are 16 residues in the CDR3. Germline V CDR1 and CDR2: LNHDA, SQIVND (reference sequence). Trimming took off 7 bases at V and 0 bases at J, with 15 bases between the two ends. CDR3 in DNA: TGTGCCAGTAATCCGACGGGGACGGCGAACACCGGGGAGCTGTTTTTT. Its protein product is CASNPTGTANTGELFF. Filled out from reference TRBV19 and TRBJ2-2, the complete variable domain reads DGGITQSPKYLFRKEGQNVTLSCEQNLNHDAMYWYRQDPGQGLRLIYYSQIVNDFQKGDIAEGYSVSREKKESFPLTVTSAQKNPTAFYLCASNPTGTANTGELFFGEGSRLTVL.

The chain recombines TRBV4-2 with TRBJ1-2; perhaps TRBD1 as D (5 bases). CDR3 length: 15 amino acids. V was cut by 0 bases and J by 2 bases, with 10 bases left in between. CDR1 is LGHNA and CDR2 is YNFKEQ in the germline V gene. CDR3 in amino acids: CASSQDLGLNYGYTF. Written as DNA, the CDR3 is TGTGCCAGCAGCCAAGACTTGGGGCTGAACTATGGCTACACCTTC.

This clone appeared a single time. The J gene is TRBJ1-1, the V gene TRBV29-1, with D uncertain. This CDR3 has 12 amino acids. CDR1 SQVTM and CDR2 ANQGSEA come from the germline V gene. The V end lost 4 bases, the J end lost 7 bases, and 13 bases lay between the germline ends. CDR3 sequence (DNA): TGCAGCGTTGTATTCAAGAAAGTTGAAGCTTTCTTT. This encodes CSVVFKKVEAFF.

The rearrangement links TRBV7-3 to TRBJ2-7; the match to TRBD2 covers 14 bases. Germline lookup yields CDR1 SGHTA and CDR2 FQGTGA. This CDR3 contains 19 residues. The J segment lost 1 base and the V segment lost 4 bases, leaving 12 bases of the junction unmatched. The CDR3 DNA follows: TGTGCCAGCAGCTGTAGGGGGACTAGCGGGAGCGTCTCTTCCTACGAGCAGTACTTC. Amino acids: CASSCRGTSGSVSSYEQYF.

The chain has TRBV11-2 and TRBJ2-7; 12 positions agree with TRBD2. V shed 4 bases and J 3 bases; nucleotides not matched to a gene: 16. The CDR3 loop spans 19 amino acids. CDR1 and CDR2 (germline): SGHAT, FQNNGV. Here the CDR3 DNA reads TGTGCCAGCAGCTCACGGCAACCGGCCGTGACTAGCGGGAGCTACGAGCAGTACTTC. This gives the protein CASSSRQPAVTSGSYEQYF.

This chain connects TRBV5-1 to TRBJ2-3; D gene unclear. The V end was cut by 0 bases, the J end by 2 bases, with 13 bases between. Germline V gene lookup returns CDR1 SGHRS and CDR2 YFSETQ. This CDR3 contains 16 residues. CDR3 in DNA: TGCGCCAGCAGCTTGGGTGACCGCCCGACCACAGATACGCAGTATTTT. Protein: CASSLGDRPTTDTQYF.

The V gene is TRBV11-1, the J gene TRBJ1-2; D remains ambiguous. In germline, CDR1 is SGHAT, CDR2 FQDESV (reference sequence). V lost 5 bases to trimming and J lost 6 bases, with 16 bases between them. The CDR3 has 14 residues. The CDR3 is CASSPFWRANGYTF. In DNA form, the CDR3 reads TGTGCCAGCAGCCCCTTTTGGAGGGCTAATGGCTACACCTTC.